This T cell receptor (beta chain) was identified during a study of cytotoxic CD8 clonotypes in ibrutinib-treated CLL. The CDR3 length is 12 residues. The germline gives CDR1 LNHNV, CDR2 YYDKDF (reference sequence). The junction had 3 bases not matched to a gene; V was cut back by 4 bases and J by 9 bases. The study's findings and limits: Baseline-level clonality went beyond age-matched healthy donors and moved in step with circulating CD8+ T-cell counts.

A note on this clone: Its target is not known.

Here immunoSEQ multiplex PCR was the method, and the copy in TCRdb shows in-frame clones only, minus some. This sample has 40,000 to 60,000 clones, with approximately 50% found just once. The V call is TRBV15, the J call TRBJ2-1; 7 bases are a match to TRBD2. The receptor was isolated from a human donor with chronic lymphocytic leukemia. Sequencing was performed on PBMCs, taken after 12 months of ibrutinib treatment. The CDR3 coding sequence is TGTGCCACCAGCAAATGGGGGGGTGAGCAGTTCTTC. Protein sequence: CATSKWGGEQFF.